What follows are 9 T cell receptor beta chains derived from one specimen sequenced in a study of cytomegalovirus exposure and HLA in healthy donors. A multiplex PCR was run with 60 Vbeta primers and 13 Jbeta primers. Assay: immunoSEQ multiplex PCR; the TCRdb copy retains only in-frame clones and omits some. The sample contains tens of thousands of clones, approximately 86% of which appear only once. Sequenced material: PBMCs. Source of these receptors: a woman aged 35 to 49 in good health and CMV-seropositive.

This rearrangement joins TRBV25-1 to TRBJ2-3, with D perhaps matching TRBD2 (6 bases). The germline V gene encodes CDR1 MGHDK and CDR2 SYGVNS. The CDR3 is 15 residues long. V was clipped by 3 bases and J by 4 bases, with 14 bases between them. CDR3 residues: CASSDPGVISDTQYF. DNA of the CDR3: TGTGCCAGCAGTGACCCGGGGGTTATTTCAGATACGCAGTATTTT.

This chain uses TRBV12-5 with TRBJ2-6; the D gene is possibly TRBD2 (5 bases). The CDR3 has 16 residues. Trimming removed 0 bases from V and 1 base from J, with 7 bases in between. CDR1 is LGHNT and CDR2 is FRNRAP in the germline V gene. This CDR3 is CASGLVLGSGANVLTF. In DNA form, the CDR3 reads TGTGCTAGTGGTTTGGTACTAGGGTCTGGGGCCAACGTCCTGACTTTC.

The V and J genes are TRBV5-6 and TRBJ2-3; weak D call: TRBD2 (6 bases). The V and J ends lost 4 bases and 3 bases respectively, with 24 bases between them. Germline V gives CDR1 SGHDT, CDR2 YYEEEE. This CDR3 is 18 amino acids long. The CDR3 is CASSPHTISGSSTDTQYF. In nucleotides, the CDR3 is TGTGCCAGCAGCCCACACACAATATCCGGGAGCTCGACAGATACGCAGTATTTT.

The CDR3 loop reads CASSRGTSGGEQYF. CDR3 DNA: TGTGCCAGCTCACGGGGGACTAGCGGGGGCGAGCAGTACTTC. The chain uses TRBV18 and TRBJ2-7; 14 bases are a match to TRBD2. V trimming: 4 bases; J trimming: 6 bases; junction bases outside the gene matches: 2. CDR3 length: 14 amino acids. Germline lookup yields CDR1 KGHSH and CDR2 LQKENI.

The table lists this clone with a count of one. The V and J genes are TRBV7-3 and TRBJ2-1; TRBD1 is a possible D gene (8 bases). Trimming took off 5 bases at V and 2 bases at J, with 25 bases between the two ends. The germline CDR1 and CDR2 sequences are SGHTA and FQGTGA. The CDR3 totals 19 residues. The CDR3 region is CASSLRTGPGGRTYNEQFF. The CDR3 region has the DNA TGTGCCAGCAGCCTCCGGACAGGGCCGGGGGGACGTACCTACAATGAGCAGTTCTTC.

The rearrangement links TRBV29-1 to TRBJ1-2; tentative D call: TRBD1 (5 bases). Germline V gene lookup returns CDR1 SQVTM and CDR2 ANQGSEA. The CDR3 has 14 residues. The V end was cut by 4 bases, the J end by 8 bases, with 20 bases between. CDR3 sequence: CSVGPPSRRGGYTF. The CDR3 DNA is TGCAGCGTTGGCCCCCCATCCCGGCGGGGGGGCTACACCTTC.

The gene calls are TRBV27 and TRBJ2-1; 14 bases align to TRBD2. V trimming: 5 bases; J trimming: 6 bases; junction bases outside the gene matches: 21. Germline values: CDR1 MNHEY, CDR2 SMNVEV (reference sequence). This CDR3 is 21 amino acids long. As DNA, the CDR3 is TGTGCCAGCAGTGGGGTCAGACTAGCGGGAGGGCCTTGGTCGGCTAGCAATGAGCAGTTCTTC. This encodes CASSGVRLAGGPWSASNEQFF.

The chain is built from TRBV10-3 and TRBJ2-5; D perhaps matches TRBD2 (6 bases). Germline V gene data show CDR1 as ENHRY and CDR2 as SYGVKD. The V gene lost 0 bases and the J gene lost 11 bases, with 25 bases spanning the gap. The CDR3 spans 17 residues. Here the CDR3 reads CAISESDGPPGVYEQYF. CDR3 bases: TGTGCCATCAGTGAGTCTGATGGCCCCCCGGGAGTATATGAGCAGTACTTC.

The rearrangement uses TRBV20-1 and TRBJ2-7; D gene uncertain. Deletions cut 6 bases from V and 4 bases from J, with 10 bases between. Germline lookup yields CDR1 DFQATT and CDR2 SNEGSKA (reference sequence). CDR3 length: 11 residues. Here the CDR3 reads CSAPALYEQYF. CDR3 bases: TGCAGTGCACCCGCACTGTACGAGCAGTACTTC.